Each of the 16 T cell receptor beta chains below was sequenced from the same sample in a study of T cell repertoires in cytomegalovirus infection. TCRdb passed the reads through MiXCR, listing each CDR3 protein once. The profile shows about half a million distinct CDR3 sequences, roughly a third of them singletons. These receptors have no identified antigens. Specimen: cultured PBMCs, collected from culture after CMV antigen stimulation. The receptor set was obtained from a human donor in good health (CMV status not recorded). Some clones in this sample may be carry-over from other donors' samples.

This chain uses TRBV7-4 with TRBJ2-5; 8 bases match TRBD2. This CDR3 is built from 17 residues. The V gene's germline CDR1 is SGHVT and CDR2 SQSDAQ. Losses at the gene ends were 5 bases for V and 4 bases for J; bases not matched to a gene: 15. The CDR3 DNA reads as TGTGCCAGCAGCACCGACTTTAGCGGGAAGGTTCGAGAGACCCAGTACTTC. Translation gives CASSTDFSGKVRETQYF.

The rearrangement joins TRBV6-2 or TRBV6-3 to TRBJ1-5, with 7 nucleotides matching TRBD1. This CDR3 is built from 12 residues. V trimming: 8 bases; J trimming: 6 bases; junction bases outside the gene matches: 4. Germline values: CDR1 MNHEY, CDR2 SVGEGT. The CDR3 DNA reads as TGTGCCAGCCGTCAGGGGGTTCAGCCCCAGCATTTT. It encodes CASRQGVQPQHF.

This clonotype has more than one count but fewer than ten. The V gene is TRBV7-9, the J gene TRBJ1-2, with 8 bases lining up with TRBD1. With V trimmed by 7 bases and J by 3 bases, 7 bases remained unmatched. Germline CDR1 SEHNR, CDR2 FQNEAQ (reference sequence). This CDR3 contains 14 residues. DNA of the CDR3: TGTGCCAGCACCGCAGGGGGCAGTGACTATGGCTACACCTTC. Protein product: CASTAGGSDYGYTF.

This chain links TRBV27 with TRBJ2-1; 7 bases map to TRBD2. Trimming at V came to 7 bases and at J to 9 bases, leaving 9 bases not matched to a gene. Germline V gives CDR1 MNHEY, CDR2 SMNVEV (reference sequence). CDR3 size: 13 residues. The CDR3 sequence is CASTGTTHVEQFF. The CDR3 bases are TGTGCCAGCACCGGGACTACCCACGTTGAGCAGTTCTTC.

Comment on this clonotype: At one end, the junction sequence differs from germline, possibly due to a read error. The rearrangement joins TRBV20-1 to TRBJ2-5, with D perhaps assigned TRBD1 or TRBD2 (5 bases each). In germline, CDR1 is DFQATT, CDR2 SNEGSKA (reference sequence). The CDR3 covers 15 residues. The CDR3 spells CSARTRDRFQETQCF. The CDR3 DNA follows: TGCAGTGCTAGGACCCGGGACCGATTCCAAGAGACCCAGTGCTTC.

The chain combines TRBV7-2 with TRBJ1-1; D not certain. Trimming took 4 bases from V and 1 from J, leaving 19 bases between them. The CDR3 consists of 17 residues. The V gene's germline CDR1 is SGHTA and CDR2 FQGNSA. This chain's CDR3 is CASSSRREAIWNTEAFF. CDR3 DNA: TGTGCCAGCAGCTCTAGAAGAGAGGCGATCTGGAACACTGAAGCTTTCTTT.

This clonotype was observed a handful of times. DNA for the CDR3: TGTGCCAGCAGTTTATCGACCGGCGGACCCCTCCACTTT. It is translated as CASSLSTGGPLHF. The chain uses TRBV27 and TRBJ1-6; no clear D gene. The length of the CDR3 is 13 residues. Per germline, CDR1 MNHEY and CDR2 SMNVEV (reference sequence). V was pared by 0 bases and J by 12 bases, with 9 bases between.

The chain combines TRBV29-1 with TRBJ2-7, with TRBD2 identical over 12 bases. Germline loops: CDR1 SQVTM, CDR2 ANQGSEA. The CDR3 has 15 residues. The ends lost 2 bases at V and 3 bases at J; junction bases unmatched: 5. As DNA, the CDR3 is TGCAGCGTTGAATATGGGACTAGCGGGCTCTACGAGCAGTACTTC. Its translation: CSVEYGTSGLYEQYF.

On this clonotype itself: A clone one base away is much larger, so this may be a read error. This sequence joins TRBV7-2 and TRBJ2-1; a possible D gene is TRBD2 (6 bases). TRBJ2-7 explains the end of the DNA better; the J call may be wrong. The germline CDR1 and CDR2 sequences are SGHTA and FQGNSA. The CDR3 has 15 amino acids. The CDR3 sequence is CASSLGGVSYNEQYF. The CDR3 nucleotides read TGTGCCAGCAGCTTAGGCGGGGTCTCTTACAATGAGCAGTACTTC.

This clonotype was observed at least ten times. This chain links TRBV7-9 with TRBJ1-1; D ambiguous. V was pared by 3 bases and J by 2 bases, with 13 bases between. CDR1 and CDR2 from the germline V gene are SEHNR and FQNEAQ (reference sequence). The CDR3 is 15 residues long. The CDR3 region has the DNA TGTGCCAGCAGCTTTTGGCGGGAGGGAAACACTGAAGCTTTCTTT. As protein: CASSFWREGNTEAFF.

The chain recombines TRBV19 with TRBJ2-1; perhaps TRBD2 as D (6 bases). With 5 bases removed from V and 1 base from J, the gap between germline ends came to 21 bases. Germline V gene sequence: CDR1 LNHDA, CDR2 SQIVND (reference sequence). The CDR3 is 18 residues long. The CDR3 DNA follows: TGTGCCAGTAGTCTGTCTAGCGTCCCCCGTTGGTCCTACAATGAGCAGTTCTTC. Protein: CASSLSSVPRWSYNEQFF.

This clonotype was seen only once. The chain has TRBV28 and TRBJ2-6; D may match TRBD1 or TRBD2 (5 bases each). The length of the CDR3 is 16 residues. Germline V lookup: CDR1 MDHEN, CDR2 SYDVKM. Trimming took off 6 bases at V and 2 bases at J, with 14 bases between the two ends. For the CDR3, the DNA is TGTGCCAGCAGCTACCACGGGGCTCCTGGGGCCAACGTCCTGACTTTC. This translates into CASSYHGAPGANVLTF.

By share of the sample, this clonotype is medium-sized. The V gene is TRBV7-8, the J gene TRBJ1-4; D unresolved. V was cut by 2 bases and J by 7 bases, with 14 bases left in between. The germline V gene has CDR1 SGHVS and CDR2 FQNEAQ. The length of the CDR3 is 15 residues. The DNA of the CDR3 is TGTGCCAGCAGCTTAAACCCGCATGGGAGTGAAAAACTGTTTTTT. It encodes CASSLNPHGSEKLFF.

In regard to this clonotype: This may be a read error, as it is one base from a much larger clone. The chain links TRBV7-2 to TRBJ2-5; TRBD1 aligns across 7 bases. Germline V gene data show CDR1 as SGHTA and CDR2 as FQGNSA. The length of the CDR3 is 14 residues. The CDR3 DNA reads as TGTGCCAGCAGCTCGGGACAGCTGGGAGAGACCCAGTCCTTC. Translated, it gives CASSSGQLGETQSF.

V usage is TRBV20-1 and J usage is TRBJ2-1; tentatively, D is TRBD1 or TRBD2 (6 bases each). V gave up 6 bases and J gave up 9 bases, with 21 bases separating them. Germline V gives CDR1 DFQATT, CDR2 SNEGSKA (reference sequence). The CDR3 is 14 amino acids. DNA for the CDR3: TGCAGTGCCCCAAGGGGTAGAGGGGGAGGTGAGCAGTTCTTC. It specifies CSAPRGRGGGEQFF.

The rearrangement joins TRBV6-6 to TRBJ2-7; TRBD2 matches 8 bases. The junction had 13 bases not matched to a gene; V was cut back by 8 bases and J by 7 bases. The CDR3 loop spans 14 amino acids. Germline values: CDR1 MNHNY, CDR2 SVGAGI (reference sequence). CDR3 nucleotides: TGTGCCAGCCTGTCCGGGACTAGTTTCCTTGAGCAGTACGTC. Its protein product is CASLSGTSFLEQYV.